Presented here are 10 T cell receptor beta chains from one specimen sequenced in a study of T-cell reconstitution after alpha-beta-depleted transplantation in children. As it was prepared, the TCRbeta library received unique molecular identifiers. TCRdb reprocessed the PCR reads with MiXCR, giving one entry per CDR3 protein. The table shows 250,000 to 300,000 distinct CDR3 sequences, with roughly 9.5% occurring only once. The material sequenced was PBMCs from the stem cell graft donor, taken from the stem cell graft. Every receptor here comes from a human donor who donated a stem cell graft to a child with SCID.

The chain employs TRBV4-1 and TRBJ2-2; either TRBD1 or TRBD2 may supply D (6 bases each). Between the trimmed V and J ends, which lost 4 bases and 0 bases, there was a span of 15 bases. This CDR3 is built from 17 residues. Per germline, CDR1 MGHRA and CDR2 YSYEKL. DNA for the CDR3: TGCGCCAGCAGCCCGACCGGGGGCAGAGCGAACACCGGGGAGCTGTTTTTT. This codes for CASSPTGGRANTGELFF.

The rearrangement links TRBV12-3 or TRBV12-4 to TRBJ1-2; D is perhaps TRBD1 (6 bases). The length of the CDR3 is 13 residues. The V gene lost 5 bases and the J gene lost 7 bases, with 14 bases spanning the gap. CDR3 protein: CASSRQVGGGYTF. DNA of the CDR3: TGTGCCAGCAGTCGACAGGTTGGGGGTGGCTACACCTTC.

A note on this clonotype: The junction differs from germline at one of its ends, possibly a read error. V gene TRBV12-3 or TRBV12-4 combines with J gene TRBJ1-2; no clear D. CDR3 size: 13 residues. The CDR3 is CVSSLAENYGYTF. The CDR3, as DNA: TGTGTCAGCAGTTTAGCAGAGAACTATGGCTACACCTTC.

This clonotype was picked up a small number of times. V usage is TRBV5-1 and J usage is TRBJ1-4, with D hard to call. The ends were cut back, 3 bases at V and 4 bases at J, with 10 bases in the middle. The germline CDR1 and CDR2 sequences are SGHRS and YFSETQ. The CDR3 covers 14 residues. Here the CDR3 reads CASSYTGFNEKLFF. CDR3 nucleotides: TGCGCCAGCAGCTACACCGGGTTTAATGAAAAACTGTTTTTT.

V usage is TRBV12-3 or TRBV12-4 and J usage is TRBJ1-6; TRBD1 matches 10 bases. Unmatched junction bases numbered 2, after V lost 2 bases and J lost 7 bases. The CDR3 is 15 amino acids. DNA of the CDR3: TGTGCCAGCAGTTTAAGGACAGGGGGAAATTCACCCCTCCACTTT. This encodes CASSLRTGGNSPLHF.

Ten or more counts support this clonotype. The chain employs TRBV5-1 and TRBJ1-6, with D hard to call. CDR1 is SGHRS, CDR2 YFSETQ, per germline. The CDR3 runs to 13 residues. The ends were cut back, 0 bases at V and 7 bases at J, with 5 bases in the middle. Here the CDR3 reads CASSLGMNSPLHF. CDR3 nucleotides: TGCGCCAGCAGCTTGGGGATGAATTCACCCCTCCACTTT.

This clonotype has just a few counts. This chain joins TRBV3-1 and TRBJ2-1, with 8 bases identical to TRBD2. This CDR3 contains 14 residues. The germline CDR1 and CDR2 sequences are LGHDT and YNNKEL (reference sequence). After removal of 10 bases from V and 0 bases from J, the junction contained 5 bases not matched to a gene. The CDR3 region is CATRGASSYNEQFF. Written as DNA, the CDR3 is TGTGCCACGCGGGGGGCGAGCTCCTACAATGAGCAGTTCTTC.

The rearrangement joins TRBV27 to TRBJ2-7, with D tentatively TRBD2 (6 bases). Germline CDR1 and CDR2: MNHEY and SMNVEV (reference sequence). V shed 1 base and J shed 0 bases, with 10 bases lying between them. The CDR3 totals 15 residues. This CDR3 reads CASSLWGLSSYEQYF. In nucleotides, the CDR3 is TGTGCCAGCAGTTTATGGGGACTGTCCTCCTACGAGCAGTACTTC.

This clonotype has more than one count but fewer than ten. The chain links TRBV7-3 to TRBJ2-1, with D uncertain. Trimming removed 5 bases from V and 5 bases from J, with 10 bases in between. Germline-derived CDR1 and CDR2 are SGHTA and FQGTGA. This CDR3 is 13 amino acids long. The CDR3 coding sequence is TGTGCCAGCAGCCCCCCGCCACACAATGAGCAGTTCTTC. Translated, it gives CASSPPPHNEQFF.

On this clonotype itself: The junction departs from germline at one end; a sequencing error may be responsible. The genes are TRBV12-3 or TRBV12-4 and TRBJ2-3; 7 positions agree with TRBD1. This CDR3 has 12 residues. Here the CDR3 reads CVSRPDRETQYF. DNA of the CDR3: TGTGTCAGCAGACCAGACAGGGAAACGCAGTATTTT.